Included here is one T cell receptor beta chain sequence, with context. V was cut by 0 bases and J by 0 bases, with 7 bases left in between. The CDR3 contains 14 residues. Germline V gives CDR1 SGHNT, CDR2 YYREEE (reference sequence). This entry is derived from a study of OX40 agonist ivuxolimab in advanced cancers. TCRdb keeps only in-frame clones here, not all; method: immunoSEQ multiplex PCR. The sample lists approximately 30,000 clones; 84% were seen once. The receptor's source is an adult with an advanced solid tumor such as melanoma, head and neck, liver or kidney cancer. This sequence joins TRBV5-4 and TRBJ2-7; D remains unclear. Sample: CD4+ or CD8+ T cells sorted from blood, taken in a trial of the OX40 agonist ivuxolimab. The CDR3 DNA follows: TGTGCCAGCAGCTTGGTTCCGAGCTCCTACGAGCAGTACTTC. This sequence encodes CASSLVPSSYEQYF.